The clone carrying this TCR beta chain was observed at least ten times. The antigen remains undetermined. These data originate in a study of beta chain features in type 1 diabetes. Study-level information: All of the samples together had roughly 98 million sorted cells examined. Study findings and constraints: High TCR expression in some cells could lead to their over-representation in cDNA sequencing. The study found moderately but significantly shorter TCRB CDR3s in all four CD4+ subsets of Type 1 diabetes patients. Insertions were fewer and deletions more numerous at VDJ junctions in type 1 diabetes patients.

As every portion of the isolated RNA was reverse transcribed, the sequencing read expressed TCRB transcripts. Sequencing was performed with immunoSEQ multiplex PCR; in TCRdb, only in-frame clones are kept and a portion is missing. This sample has 100,000 to 150,000 clones, with around 16% found just once. Germline CDR1 reads KGHSH; CDR2 reads LQKENI. CDR3 length: 14 residues. J lost 2 bases, V lost 5 bases, and 4 bases had no gene match. Sequences were obtained from central memory CD4+ T cells from blood. The receptor comes from a man younger than 35 with type 1 diabetes. J is TRBJ2-7 and V is TRBV18; 9 nucleotides line up with TRBD1. The DNA for the CDR3 is TGTGCCAGCTCAAACAGGGGGCCCCCCTACGAGCAGTACTTC. Amino acids: CASSNRGPPYEQYF.